These 24 T cell receptor beta chains share one sample of origin, sequenced in a study of shared clonotypes between healthy human individuals. Method: immunoSEQ multiplex PCR; TCRdb's copy keeps in-frame clones and lacks some. Found here are fewer than 2.5 million clones, 90% to 95% of them singletons; the top ten hold about 0.39%. The sample taken for sequencing was naive CD4+ T cells from PBMCs. Subset meaning: CD45RA+ positively selected. These receptors all come from a man younger than 35 in good health. Some clones in this sample may be carry-over from other donors' samples.

CDR3 coding DNA: TGTGCCAGCAGGGTCACTATGGGGACCGGGGAGCTGTTTTTT. Translated: CASRVTMGTGELFF. V is TRBV2 and J is TRBJ2-2; D gene uncertain. The CDR3 sequence is 14 residues long. CDR1 and CDR2 from the germline V gene are SNHLY and FYNNEI. V shed 6 bases and J shed 5 bases, with 13 bases lying between them. Full variable domain (rest looked up from reference TRBV2 and TRBJ2-2): EPEVTQTPSHQVTQMGQEVILRCVPISNHLYFYWYRQILGQKVEFLVSFYNNEISEKSEIFDDQFSVERPDGSNFTLKIRSTKLEDSAMYFCASRVTMGTGELFFGEGSRLTVL.

Turning to this clone: At the DNA level, this CDR3 is encoded by other sequences in the same sample as well. The chain links TRBV18 to TRBJ2-3, with TRBD2 as a possible D gene (6 bases). This CDR3 is 14 amino acids long. V lost 3 bases, J lost 3 bases, and 10 bases lay in between. Germline CDR1 is KGHSH and CDR2 is LQKENI. CDR3 loop: CASSPGGGTDTQYF. In DNA form, the CDR3 reads TGTGCCAGCTCACCCGGGGGAGGTACAGATACGCAGTATTTT.

This chain joins TRBV29-1 and TRBJ2-3; D gene unclear. The CDR3 consists of 12 residues. CDR1 and CDR2 (germline): SQVTM, ANQGSEA. V lost 7 bases, J lost 6 bases, and 14 bases lay in between. For the CDR3, the DNA is TGCAGCGCCCCGGGCCCTCAGGATACGCAGTATTTT. Protein: CSAPGPQDTQYF.

The chain combines TRBV11-1 with TRBJ1-3; D is uncertain. The V and J ends lost 7 bases and 0 bases respectively, with 10 bases between them. Germline V gene data show CDR1 as SGHAT and CDR2 as FQDESV (reference sequence). The length of the CDR3 is 14 residues. The CDR3 sequence is CASIPIFSGNTIYF. For the CDR3, the DNA is TGTGCCAGCATACCAATTTTCTCTGGAAACACCATATATTTT.

The V and J genes are TRBV14 and TRBJ2-2; D is uncertain. Germline V CDR1 and CDR2: SGHDN, FVKESK. The germline V and J ends were trimmed by 8 bases and 0 bases, with 16 bases remaining between them. The CDR3 is made up of 16 amino acids. The CDR3 region is CASSLVLDANTGELFF. The CDR3 DNA sequence: TGTGCCAGCTCGCTCGTTCTGGACGCGAACACCGGGGAGCTGTTTTTT.

This chain connects TRBV5-4 to TRBJ2-7, with 7 nucleotides matching TRBD1. V lost 4 bases to trimming and J lost 4 bases; unmatched junction nucleotides: 11. CDR3 size: 15 residues. Per germline, CDR1 SGHNT and CDR2 YYREEE (reference sequence). The CDR3 DNA is TGTGCCAGCAGCCTAGACCGGGACAGTGGGTACGAGCAGTACTTC. Residues: CASSLDRDSGYEQYF.

A word on this clone: The same CDR3 can be traced to other DNA sequences in this sample. This rearrangement joins TRBV18 to TRBJ2-7; weak D call: TRBD2 (6 bases). Trimming took off 2 bases at V and 1 base at J, with 9 bases between the two ends. The CDR3 consists of 14 residues. In germline, CDR1 is KGHSH, CDR2 LQKENI. CDR3 coding DNA: TGTGCCAGCTCACCAGGGACTGCATCCTACGAGCAGTACTTC. This sequence encodes CASSPGTASYEQYF.

The sample holds one count of this clone. This rearrangement joins TRBV7-9 to TRBJ1-2; D is perhaps TRBD1 (6 bases). Germline-derived CDR1 and CDR2 are SEHNR and FQNEAQ (reference sequence). The CDR3 totals 11 residues. V was shortened by 4 bases and J by 14 bases, with 14 bases between the two germline ends. The CDR3 nucleotides are TGTGCCAGCAGCTCGACGCCAGGGGTAACCTTC. It codes for CASSSTPGVTF.

The chain recombines TRBV7-9 with TRBJ1-3, with 8 bases identical to TRBD1. V lost 4 bases to trimming and J lost 1 base; unmatched junction nucleotides: 6. The CDR3 consists of 16 residues. Germline CDR1 reads SEHNR; CDR2 reads FQNEAQ (reference sequence). CDR3 protein: CASSSDRAISGNTIYF. The CDR3 coding sequence is TGTGCCAGCAGCTCGGACAGGGCGATATCTGGAAACACCATATATTTT.

The V gene is TRBV19, the J gene TRBJ2-5, with TRBD2 matching over 7 bases. Germline CDR1 is LNHDA and CDR2 is SQIVND (reference sequence). There are 16 residues in the CDR3. The V and J ends lost 1 base and 4 bases, in that order; junction bases with no gene match: 9. The CDR3 region is CASSIVGGGPGETQYF. DNA of the CDR3: TGTGCCAGTAGTATAGTCGGGGGAGGGCCGGGAGAGACCCAGTACTTC.

V and J are TRBV7-6 and TRBJ2-1, with D tentatively TRBD2 (5 bases). Germline V gene lookup returns CDR1 SGHVS and CDR2 FNYEAQ. The CDR3 spans 15 residues. V was clipped by 3 bases and J by 5 bases, with 14 bases between them. The CDR3 region is CASSFLREGDNEQFF. Written as DNA, the CDR3 is TGTGCCAGCAGCTTTCTGAGGGAAGGAGACAATGAGCAGTTCTTC.

The chain employs TRBV7-2 and TRBJ1-2; 8 bases agree with TRBD1. The germline gives CDR1 SGHTA, CDR2 FQGNSA. The CDR3 consists of 13 residues. The ends lost 6 bases at V and 7 bases at J; junction bases unmatched: 7. CDR3 nucleotide sequence: TGTGCCAGCAGTTCGGACAGGGTGGGTGGCTACACCTTC. Translation gives CASSSDRVGGYTF. Drawing the rest from reference TRBV7-2 and TRBJ1-2, the complete variable domain is GAGVSQSPSNKVTEKGKDVELRCDPISGHTALYWYRQSLGQGLEFLIYFQGNSAPDKSGLPSDRFSAERTGGSVSTLTIQRTQQEDSAVYLCASSSDRVGGYTFGSGTRLTVV.

This chain joins TRBV6-5 and TRBJ1-2, with D perhaps TRBD1 (5 bases). Germline V lookup: CDR1 MNHEY, CDR2 SVGAGI. The length of the CDR3 is 13 residues. Trimming pared 5 bases from V and 7 bases from J, leaving 14 bases between. The CDR3 DNA reads as TGTGCCAGCAGTCCCCTCCAGGGCCCTGGCTACACCTTC. This codes for CASSPLQGPGYTF.

The chain joins TRBV19 to TRBJ2-6; D remains ambiguous. V was cut by 6 bases and J by 2 bases, with 14 bases left in between. CDR1 and CDR2 from the germline V gene are LNHDA and SQIVND (reference sequence). The CDR3 has 16 amino acids. This CDR3 is CASSLLISAGANVLTF. The CDR3 DNA sequence: TGTGCCAGTAGCCTACTTATCTCTGCTGGGGCCAACGTCCTGACTTTC.

This sequence joins TRBV20-1 and TRBJ1-3; D call uncertain. CDR1 is DFQATT and CDR2 is SNEGSKA in the germline V gene (reference sequence). The V end lost 3 bases, the J end lost 8 bases, and 8 bases lay between the germline ends. This CDR3 comprises 11 residues. CDR3 region: CSASPVDTIYF. The CDR3 bases are TGCAGTGCTAGCCCTGTTGACACCATATATTTT.

The V gene is TRBV5-5, the J gene TRBJ1-1, with D unclear. Germline values: CDR1 SGHKS, CDR2 YYEKEE (reference sequence). Trimming pared 2 bases from V and 0 bases from J, leaving 14 bases between. This CDR3 has 16 amino acids. For the CDR3, the DNA is TGTGCCAGCAGCTTTGGGGTGGGCGGGGTGAACACTGAAGCTTTCTTT. Protein sequence: CASSFGVGGVNTEAFF.

This sequence joins TRBV6-6 and TRBJ2-7; D uncertain. CDR1 MNHNY and CDR2 SVGAGI come from the germline V gene (reference sequence). CDR3 length: 13 residues. V lost 7 bases to trimming and J lost 2 bases, with 12 bases between them. As DNA, the CDR3 is TGTGCCAGCAACCGACTGGGAACCTACGAGCAGTACTTC. It is translated as CASNRLGTYEQYF.

A word on this clone: Other DNA sequences in this sample translate to the same CDR3. The chain employs TRBV18 and TRBJ2-1; D gene unclear. Germline V gene data show CDR1 as KGHSH and CDR2 as LQKENI. The CDR3 is 13 amino acids. V lost 6 bases to trimming and J lost 5 bases, with 11 bases between them. CDR3 bases: TGTGCCAGCTCGCCCGGACGAAACAATGAGCAGTTCTTC. This sequence encodes CASSPGRNNEQFF.

The chain is built from TRBV5-1 and TRBJ1-1, with 10 bases identical to TRBD1. Trimming took 3 bases from V and 5 from J; bases not matched to a gene: 4. The CDR3 covers 14 residues. Per germline, CDR1 SGHRS and CDR2 YFSETQ. CDR3 sequence (DNA): TGCGCCAGCAGCTCCGGGACAGGGGTGACTGAAGCTTTCTTT. This translates into CASSSGTGVTEAFF.

The chain couples TRBV27 to TRBJ1-2; TRBD1 might be the D (6 bases). V was trimmed by 6 bases and J by 4 bases, leaving 18 bases between them. CDR1 is MNHEY and CDR2 is SMNVEV in the germline V gene (reference sequence). The CDR3 runs 15 residues. CDR3 sequence: CASRLQSGTTYGYTF. In nucleotides, the CDR3 is TGTGCCAGCAGACTACAATCCGGGACAACCTATGGCTACACCTTC.

This clone came up once. The chain is built from TRBV10-3 and TRBJ2-3; TRBD2 matches 16 bases. Germline-derived CDR1 and CDR2 are ENHRY and SYGVKD. This CDR3 region has 18 residues. V was pared by 4 bases and J by 4 bases, with 8 bases of the junction left unmatched. The CDR3 reads CAISVGTSGRAFPDTQYF. As DNA, the CDR3 is TGTGCCATCAGTGTGGGGACTAGCGGGAGGGCCTTCCCAGATACGCAGTATTTT.

The V call is TRBV15, the J call TRBJ2-1; TRBD2 aligns across 7 bases. The CDR3 totals 16 residues. CDR1 is LNHNV and CDR2 is YYDKDF in the germline V gene (reference sequence). V trimming: 2 bases; J trimming: 5 bases; junction bases outside the gene matches: 9. The CDR3 DNA follows: TGTGCCACCAGCAGACCCCCTAGCGGAGGGCACAATGAGCAGTTCTTC. Its protein product is CATSRPPSGGHNEQFF.

This chain joins TRBV7-9 and TRBJ1-3; TRBD1 is a possible D gene (6 bases). The germline gives CDR1 SEHNR, CDR2 FQNEAQ (reference sequence). The length of the CDR3 is 13 residues. The V gene lost 2 bases and the J gene lost 5 bases, with 7 bases spanning the gap. CDR3 DNA: TGTGCCAGCAGCTTATGGGGGCGAAACACCATATATTTT. This sequence encodes CASSLWGRNTIYF.

The V gene is TRBV6-1, the J gene TRBJ2-7; 8 bases map to TRBD1. CDR1 and CDR2 (germline): MNHNS, SASEGT. V was clipped by 4 bases and J by 1 base; unmatched bases: 12. The CDR3 spans 17 residues. In DNA form, the CDR3 reads TGTGCCAGCAGTGTCGACAGGGGCCCTTCCTTTTCCTACGAGCAGTACTTC. This gives the protein CASSVDRGPSFSYEQYF.